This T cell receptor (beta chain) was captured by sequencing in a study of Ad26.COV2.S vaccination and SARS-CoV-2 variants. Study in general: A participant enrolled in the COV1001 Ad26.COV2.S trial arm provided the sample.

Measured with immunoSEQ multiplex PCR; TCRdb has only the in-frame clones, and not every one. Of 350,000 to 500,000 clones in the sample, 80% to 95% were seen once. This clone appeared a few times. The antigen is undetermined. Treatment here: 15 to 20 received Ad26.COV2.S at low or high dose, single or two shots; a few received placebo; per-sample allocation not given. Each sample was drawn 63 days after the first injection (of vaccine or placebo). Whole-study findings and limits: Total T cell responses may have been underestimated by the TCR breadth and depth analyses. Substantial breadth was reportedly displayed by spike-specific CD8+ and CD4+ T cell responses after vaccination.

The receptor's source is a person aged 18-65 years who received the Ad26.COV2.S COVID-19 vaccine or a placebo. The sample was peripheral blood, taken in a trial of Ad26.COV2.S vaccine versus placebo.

Here the CDR3 DNA reads TGTGCCAGCAGTGACGGGACTAGCGCCGGGGAGCTGTTTTTT. Translated, it gives CASSDGTSAGELFF. This chain uses TRBV6-4 with TRBJ2-2, with 10 bases fitting TRBD2. After removal of 2 bases from V and 6 bases from J, the junction contained 0 bases not matched to a gene. The V gene's germline CDR1 is MRHNA and CDR2 SNTAGT. The length of the CDR3 is 14 residues.